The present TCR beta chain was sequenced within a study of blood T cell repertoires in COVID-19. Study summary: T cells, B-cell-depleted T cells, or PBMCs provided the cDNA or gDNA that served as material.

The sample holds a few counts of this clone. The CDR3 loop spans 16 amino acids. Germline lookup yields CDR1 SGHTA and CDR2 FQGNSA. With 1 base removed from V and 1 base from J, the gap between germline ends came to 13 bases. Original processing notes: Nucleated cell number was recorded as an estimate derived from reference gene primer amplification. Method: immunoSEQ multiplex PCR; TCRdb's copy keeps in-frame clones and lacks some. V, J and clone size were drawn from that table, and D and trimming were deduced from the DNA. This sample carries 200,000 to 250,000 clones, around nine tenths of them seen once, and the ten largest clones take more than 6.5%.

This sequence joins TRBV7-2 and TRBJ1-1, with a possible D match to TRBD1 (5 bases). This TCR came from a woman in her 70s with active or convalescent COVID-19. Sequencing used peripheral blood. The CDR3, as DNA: TGTGCCAGCAGCTTAGGGGGCAGGTTAGGGAACACTGAAGCTTTCTTT. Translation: CASSLGGRLGNTEAFF. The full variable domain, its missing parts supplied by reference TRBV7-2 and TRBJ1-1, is GAGVSQSPSNKVTEKGKDVELRCDPISGHTALYWYRQSLGQGLEFLIYFQGNSAPDKSGLPSDRFSAERTGGSVSTLTIQRTQQEDSAVYLCASSLGGRLGNTEAFFGQGTRLTVV.